Sequencing of this TCR beta chain was carried out in a study of cytomegalovirus exposure and HLA in healthy donors. On the study more broadly: Ancestry clustering placed 81% of roughly 400 genotyped donors in the Caucasian-associated cluster. Findings and caveats of the study: When a later analysis was performed, an Asian-associated ancestry cluster reportedly had fewer N-insertions than the roughly 640-donor mean. As was reported, the classifier diagnosed cytomegalovirus status with high specificity and sensitivity. Earlier results showed most TCR beta V segments being productive about 90% or about 30% of the time.

V dropped 4 bases and J dropped 4 bases, with 14 bases sitting between them. The CDR3 covers 15 residues. 13 Jbeta primers and 60 Vbeta primers were used for the PCR. Here immunoSEQ multiplex PCR was the method, and the copy in TCRdb shows in-frame clones only, minus some. The sample shows about 190,000 clones, approximately 88% of them seen only once. This clone was counted a single time. Its target is unknown. The chain uses TRBV23-1 and TRBJ1-5; no clear D. TRBV23-1 is assigned to the ORF class and has an uncertain function. The receptor was isolated from a boy aged 5-17 years in good health and CMV-seronegative. The sequenced material came from PBMCs. For the CDR3, the DNA is TGCGCCAGCAGTCGGCCCGGGATCTTTAATCAGCCCCAGCATTTT. This encodes CASSRPGIFNQPQHF.